A selection of T cell receptor beta chains follows, all from one sample in a study of CD8+ T cells in alopecia areata. The data were produced by immunoSEQ multiplex PCR, yet TCRdb's version contains in-frame clones alone and is incomplete. The sample records 75,000 to 100,000 clones, approximately 42% being singletons. Sequencing used CD4+ T cells sorted from blood. Receptors originate from a human donor with alopecia areata. Both conserved end residues are part of each CDR3. The order of the fields is D gene, V gene, clone size, J gene, CDR3 DNA, CDR3 protein. The D gene is left open where the match is weak. The listing skips clone size in some rows; elsewhere it reads once, few, many or a size class.

d_call: .; v_call: TRBV9; clone_size: .; j_call: TRBJ2-1; cdr3_nt: TGTGCCAGCAGCCCGAAGATCTACTACAATGAGCAGTTCTTC; cdr3_aa: CASSPKIYYNEQFF
d_call: TRBD1; v_call: TRBV5-1; clone_size: .; j_call: TRBJ2-7; cdr3_nt: TGCGCCAGCAGCTTTCAGGGGGCCAACTACGAGCAGTACTTC; cdr3_aa: CASSFQGANYEQYF
d_call: TRBD1; v_call: TRBV5-4; clone_size: .; j_call: TRBJ1-1; cdr3_nt: TGTGCCAGCAGCCCGATGACAGGGGGCACTGAAGCTTTCTTT; cdr3_aa: CASSPMTGGTEAFF
d_call: .; v_call: TRBV7-3; clone_size: .; j_call: TRBJ2-2; cdr3_nt: TGTGCCAGCAGCTCGGACTCACGCACCGGGGAGCTGTTTTTT; cdr3_aa: CASSSDSRTGELFF
d_call: TRBD1; v_call: TRBV28; clone_size: .; j_call: TRBJ2-5; cdr3_nt: TGTGCCAGCAACCCACCTCGGACAGGGCGAGAGACCCAGTACTTC; cdr3_aa: CASNPPRTGRETQYF
d_call: .; v_call: TRBV9; clone_size: few; j_call: TRBJ2-4; cdr3_nt: TGTGCCAGCAGCGACGGGGAGAGCATTCAGTACTTC; cdr3_aa: CASSDGESIQYF
d_call: .; v_call: TRBV5-5; clone_size: few; j_call: TRBJ2-2; cdr3_nt: TGTGCCAGCAGCTTCTACCAGACGAACACCGGGGAGCTGTTTTTT; cdr3_aa: CASSFYQTNTGELFF
d_call: .; v_call: TRBV27; clone_size: .; j_call: TRBJ1-1; cdr3_nt: TGTGCCAGCTCTCCTACAGGGTACACTGAAGCTTTCTTT; cdr3_aa: CASSPTGYTEAFF
d_call: .; v_call: TRBV2; clone_size: few; j_call: TRBJ2-1; cdr3_nt: TGTGCCAGCAGTGAGAGTTTGCACCATCGACTCAATGAGCAGTTCTTC; cdr3_aa: CASSESLHHRLNEQFF
d_call: .; v_call: TRBV9; clone_size: .; j_call: TRBJ2-7; cdr3_nt: TGTGCCAGCAGCGTAGGGCCGGGGCAGCGGCATACCTACGAGCAGTACTTC; cdr3_aa: CASSVGPGQRHTYEQYF
d_call: TRBD1; v_call: TRBV10-3; clone_size: .; j_call: TRBJ1-1; cdr3_nt: TGTGCCATCAGTCAACAGGGGCGGAACACTGAAGCTTTCTTT; cdr3_aa: CAISQQGRNTEAFF
d_call: .; v_call: TRBV29-1; clone_size: once; j_call: TRBJ1-1; cdr3_nt: TGCAGCGTTGGGCAGCGGATGAACACTGAAGCTTTCTTT; cdr3_aa: CSVGQRMNTEAFF
d_call: .; v_call: TRBV5-4; clone_size: .; j_call: TRBJ1-1; cdr3_nt: TGTGCCAGCAGCTCACGGACGGAGGACGCTGAAGCTTTCTTT; cdr3_aa: CASSSRTEDAEAFF
d_call: .; v_call: TRBV4-2; clone_size: .; j_call: TRBJ1-4; cdr3_nt: TGTGCCAGCAGCCAAGATCGTACAGGGAACGAAAAACTGTTTTTT; cdr3_aa: CASSQDRTGNEKLFF
d_call: TRBD1; v_call: TRBV29-1; clone_size: few; j_call: TRBJ2-6; cdr3_nt: TGCAGCGTTGCCGTAACAGGGGCGTCTGGGGCCAACGTCCTGACTTTC; cdr3_aa: CSVAVTGASGANVLTF
d_call: TRBD2; v_call: TRBV5-1; clone_size: few; j_call: TRBJ2-1; cdr3_nt: TGCGCCAGCAGCCCTAGCGGGAGCGCAGGCAATGAGCAGTTCTTC; cdr3_aa: CASSPSGSAGNEQFF
d_call: TRBD2; v_call: TRBV5-1; clone_size: .; j_call: TRBJ2-3; cdr3_nt: TGCGCCAGCAGCCTTAGACTAGCGGGCAGCACAGATACGCAGTATTTT; cdr3_aa: CASSLRLAGSTDTQYF
d_call: .; v_call: TRBV5-6; clone_size: .; j_call: TRBJ2-5; cdr3_nt: TGTGCCAGCAGCTTGACCAGGGGTTTAAAAGAGACCCAGTACTTC; cdr3_aa: CASSLTRGLKETQYF
d_call: TRBD2; v_call: TRBV18; clone_size: .; j_call: TRBJ2-7; cdr3_nt: TGTGCCAGCTCACTAGCGGGGGGCGAGCAGTACTTC; cdr3_aa: CASSLAGGEQYF
d_call: .; v_call: TRBV4-3; clone_size: .; j_call: TRBJ2-5; cdr3_nt: TGCGCCAGCAGCCAAGATAGCCGGTTCGCGAAGACCCAGTACTTC; cdr3_aa: CASSQDSRFAKTQYF
d_call: .; v_call: TRBV18; clone_size: few; j_call: TRBJ2-5; cdr3_nt: TGTGCCAGCTCAAACGGGCTAAAAGAGACCCAGTACTTC; cdr3_aa: CASSNGLKETQYF
d_call: .; v_call: TRBV5-1; clone_size: few; j_call: TRBJ1-2; cdr3_nt: TGCGCCAGCAGCCCGGGAGATAACTATGGCTACACCTTC; cdr3_aa: CASSPGDNYGYTF
d_call: .; v_call: TRBV30; clone_size: .; j_call: TRBJ2-7; cdr3_nt: TGTGCCTGGGGACAATCGATCACATACGAGCAGTACTTC; cdr3_aa: CAWGQSITYEQYF
d_call: .; v_call: TRBV30; clone_size: .; j_call: TRBJ2-7; cdr3_nt: TGTGCCTGGAGTGTTCGACGGGGGTACGGATACTACGAGCAGTACTTC; cdr3_aa: CAWSVRRGYGYYEQYF
d_call: TRBD2; v_call: TRBV19; clone_size: .; j_call: TRBJ2-5; cdr3_nt: TGTGCCAGTAGGAGTAGCGGGGCCCTTCAAGAGACCCAGTACTTC; cdr3_aa: CASRSSGALQETQYF
d_call: .; v_call: TRBV7-2; clone_size: few; j_call: TRBJ2-2; cdr3_nt: TGTGCCAGCAGCTTAGAAGGCAGGGCTGCCGGGGAGCTGTTTTTT; cdr3_aa: CASSLEGRAAGELFF
d_call: .; v_call: TRBV7-2; clone_size: .; j_call: TRBJ2-7; cdr3_nt: TGTGCCAGCAGCTTGGGGATGTATAGCTCCTACGAGCAGTACTTC; cdr3_aa: CASSLGMYSSYEQYF
d_call: TRBD1; v_call: TRBV29-1; clone_size: .; j_call: TRBJ1-6; cdr3_nt: TGCAGCGCACGAGACAGGGGTGGAAATTCACCCCTCCACTTT; cdr3_aa: CSARDRGGNSPLHF
d_call: .; v_call: TRBV30; clone_size: few; j_call: TRBJ1-5; cdr3_nt: TGTGCCTGGAGTGTTGACAGCTCCAATCAGCCCCAGCATTTT; cdr3_aa: CAWSVDSSNQPQHF
d_call: .; v_call: TRBV7-2; clone_size: few; j_call: TRBJ2-5; cdr3_nt: TGTGCCAGCAGCTTAGGGGGCGAGCCGGGCGGGGAGACCCAGTACTTC; cdr3_aa: CASSLGGEPGGETQYF
d_call: .; v_call: TRBV29-1; clone_size: .; j_call: TRBJ2-5; cdr3_nt: TGCAGCGTTGAAAGGTCGGGGACCCAGTACTTC; cdr3_aa: CSVERSGTQYF
d_call: .; v_call: TRBV10-3; clone_size: few; j_call: TRBJ2-5; cdr3_nt: TGTGCCATCAAGGGCCAGGCTGGAGAAGAGACCCAGTACTTC; cdr3_aa: CAIKGQAGEETQYF
d_call: .; v_call: TRBV4-1; clone_size: few; j_call: TRBJ1-1; cdr3_nt: TGCGCCAGCAGCCAAGCCGACAATCCGTCGGGAGCTTTCTTT; cdr3_aa: CASSQADNPSGAFF
d_call: .; v_call: TRBV9; clone_size: once; j_call: TRBJ2-3; cdr3_nt: TGTGCCAGCAGCGTAGGTAGCGGAGTCGATACGCAGTATTTT; cdr3_aa: CASSVGSGVDTQYF
d_call: TRBD2; v_call: TRBV30; clone_size: few; j_call: TRBJ2-2; cdr3_nt: TGTGCCTGGTCACCGGGACTATTCAGCCTCACCGGGGAGCTGTTTTTT; cdr3_aa: CAWSPGLFSLTGELFF
d_call: .; v_call: TRBV11-2; clone_size: few; j_call: TRBJ1-4; cdr3_nt: TGTGCCAGCAGCCCCGGTACTCAGGGCCCGAAGGGAAAACTGTTTTTT; cdr3_aa: CASSPGTQGPKGKLFF
d_call: TRBD1; v_call: TRBV7-9; clone_size: .; j_call: TRBJ1-2; cdr3_nt: TGTGCCAGCAGCGGGACAGGTCGCCACTATGGCTACACCTTC; cdr3_aa: CASSGTGRHYGYTF
d_call: .; v_call: TRBV29-1; clone_size: .; j_call: TRBJ2-3; cdr3_nt: TGCAGCGTGGGACATAAAATGACAGATACGCAGTATTTT; cdr3_aa: CSVGHKMTDTQYF
d_call: .; v_call: TRBV30; clone_size: .; j_call: TRBJ2-5; cdr3_nt: TGTGCCTGGAGTGAAATGGGCGGGGACGGACGGACCCAGTACTTC; cdr3_aa: CAWSEMGGDGRTQYF
d_call: .; v_call: TRBV18; clone_size: .; j_call: TRBJ2-7; cdr3_nt: TGTGCCAGCTCACCAGGAAACTACGAGCAGTACTTC; cdr3_aa: CASSPGNYEQYF
d_call: TRBD1; v_call: TRBV20-1; clone_size: .; j_call: TRBJ2-4; cdr3_nt: TGCAGTGTACGGACAGGGAACATTCAGTACTTC; cdr3_aa: CSVRTGNIQYF
d_call: .; v_call: TRBV2; clone_size: .; j_call: TRBJ2-6; cdr3_nt: TGTGCCAGCAGTGATCGGGAGTACCTCTCTGGGGCCAACGTCCTGACTTTC; cdr3_aa: CASSDREYLSGANVLTF
d_call: .; v_call: TRBV29-1; clone_size: few; j_call: TRBJ2-7; cdr3_nt: TGCAGCGCCCTGGACGGAGACTACGAGCAGTACTTC; cdr3_aa: CSALDGDYEQYF
d_call: .; v_call: TRBV4-2; clone_size: .; j_call: TRBJ2-5; cdr3_nt: TGTGCCAGCAGCCAAGACGGAGGGAGACGGGGGGAGACCCAGTACTTC; cdr3_aa: CASSQDGGRRGETQYF
d_call: TRBD1; v_call: TRBV5-1; clone_size: .; j_call: TRBJ2-7; cdr3_nt: TGCGCCAGCAGCTTACGACAGGGACAGGGATACTACGAGCAGTACTTC; cdr3_aa: CASSLRQGQGYYEQYF
d_call: .; v_call: TRBV28; clone_size: .; j_call: TRBJ2-2; cdr3_nt: TGTGCCAGCACCCGGGACACCGGGGAGCTGTTTTTT; cdr3_aa: CASTRDTGELFF
d_call: TRBD2; v_call: TRBV6-1; clone_size: .; j_call: TRBJ2-7; cdr3_nt: TGTGCCAGCAGTGTAGGACTAGCGGCACCCTACGAGCAGTACTTC; cdr3_aa: CASSVGLAAPYEQYF
d_call: .; v_call: TRBV7-2; clone_size: .; j_call: TRBJ1-4; cdr3_nt: TGTGCCAGCAGCTCGGGCAGGGTAGATGAAAAACTGTTTTTT; cdr3_aa: CASSSGRVDEKLFF
d_call: .; v_call: TRBV11-2; clone_size: few; j_call: TRBJ2-5; cdr3_nt: TGTGCCAGCAGCTTAGAGGCTCGGACCTGGGAGACCCAGTACTTC; cdr3_aa: CASSLEARTWETQYF
d_call: .; v_call: TRBV5-6; clone_size: few; j_call: TRBJ1-1; cdr3_nt: TGTGCCAGCAGCTTCAGGGAGTACACTGAAGCTTTCTTT; cdr3_aa: CASSFREYTEAFF
d_call: TRBD2; v_call: TRBV27; clone_size: few; j_call: TRBJ2-7; cdr3_nt: TGTGCCAGCAGTTATACTAGCGGGAGATCCTACGAGCAGTACTTC; cdr3_aa: CASSYTSGRSYEQYF
d_call: .; v_call: TRBV20-1; clone_size: .; j_call: TRBJ1-1; cdr3_nt: TGCAGTAGCCATAAGAGCACTGAAGCTTTCTTT; cdr3_aa: CSSHKSTEAFF